These 21 T cell receptor beta chains were all obtained from the same sample, sequenced in a study of blood T cell repertoires in COVID-19. Sequencing used immunoSEQ multiplex PCR; TCRdb keeps in-frame clones, though not all of them. The repertoire holds about 140,000 clones, with about 83% as singletons. Sequencing input: peripheral blood. These receptors were obtained from a man aged 30-40 years with COVID-19, enrolled during active disease.

V usage is TRBV24-1 and J usage is TRBJ2-7; TRBD1 agrees at 7 bases. CDR1 and CDR2 from the germline V gene are KGHDR and SFDVKD. V lost 2 bases to trimming and J lost 5 bases; unmatched junction nucleotides: 11. The CDR3 contains 16 residues. The CDR3 coding sequence is TGTGCCACCAGTGATTCCCAGGACAGGTCTTCGCACGAGCAGTACTTC. Translation: CATSDSQDRSSHEQYF.

The chain uses TRBV2 and TRBJ1-1; TRBD1 agrees at 9 bases. V trimming: 8 bases; J trimming: 5 bases; junction bases outside the gene matches: 9. CDR1 and CDR2 from the germline V gene are SNHLY and FYNNEI. CDR3 size: 14 residues. The CDR3 reads CASGEQGARTEAFF. The CDR3 DNA is TGTGCCAGCGGCGAACAGGGGGCTAGGACTGAAGCTTTCTTT.

The V and J genes are TRBV11-2 and TRBJ1-1; D not certain. This CDR3 has 14 amino acids. Germline lookup yields CDR1 SGHAT and CDR2 FQNNGV. With 5 bases removed from V and 1 base from J, the gap between germline ends came to 11 bases. The CDR3 reads CASSPRVQNTEAFF. The CDR3 bases are TGTGCCAGCAGCCCTCGAGTGCAGAACACTGAAGCTTTCTTT.

The chain carries TRBV5-5 and TRBJ2-1, with TRBD1 identical over 7 bases. Per germline, CDR1 SGHKS and CDR2 YYEKEE (reference sequence). Trimming took 2 bases from V and 8 from J; bases not matched to a gene: 10. The CDR3 totals 15 residues. The CDR3 nucleotides read TGTGCCAGCAGCTTATTATCGACAGGGAATTATGAGCAGTTCTTC. Protein sequence: CASSLLSTGNYEQFF. The full variable domain, rest sourced from reference TRBV5-5 and TRBJ2-1, is DAGVTQSPTHLIKTRGQQVTLRCSPISGHKSVSWYQQVLGQGPQFIFQYYEKEERGRGNFPDRFSARQFPNYSSELNVNALLLGDSALYLCASSLLSTGNYEQFFGPGTRLTVL.

This clone was detected only once. The genes are TRBV28 and TRBJ2-5, with D possibly being TRBD1 (5 bases). Germline-derived CDR1 and CDR2 are MDHEN and SYDVKM. The CDR3 extends over 13 amino acids. The V and J ends lost 6 bases and 8 bases respectively, with 16 bases between them. CDR3 nucleotides: TGTGCCAGCAGCCCGCAGGAGCAGGGCACCCAGTACTTC. Its protein product is CASSPQEQGTQYF.

The J gene is TRBJ2-7, the V gene TRBV30, with D possibly being TRBD1 (5 bases). Germline V gene lookup returns CDR1 GTSNPN and CDR2 SVGIG (reference sequence). V was pared by 5 bases and J by 7 bases, with 15 bases between. The CDR3 length is 12 residues. CDR3 in DNA: TGTGCCTGGGGGGCTGGGGCTTGGGAGCAGTACTTC. Its translation: CAWGAGAWEQYF.

For the CDR3, the DNA is TGTGCCAGCAGTCCCGACAGAGGATACGAGCAGTACTTC. It codes for CASSPDRGYEQYF. The chain combines TRBV2 with TRBJ2-7; D is perhaps TRBD1 (5 bases). V dropped 5 bases and J dropped 4 bases, with 12 bases sitting between them. Germline-derived CDR1 and CDR2 are SNHLY and FYNNEI. The CDR3 spans 13 residues.

The chain has TRBV7-3 and TRBJ1-1; 11 bases map to TRBD1. The CDR3 runs to 13 residues. Germline V gives CDR1 SGHTA, CDR2 FQGTGA. Trimming cost V 5 bases and J 13 bases; bases outside gene matches: 9. The CDR3 DNA reads TGTGCCAGCAGCCCAGGACAGGGGGCGATGGTTTTCTTT. It yields the protein CASSPGQGAMVFF.

This sequence joins TRBV15 and TRBJ2-3; TRBD2 might be the D (6 bases). The V gene's germline CDR1 is LNHNV and CDR2 YYDKDF (reference sequence). This CDR3 region has 14 residues. V shed 5 bases and J shed 6 bases, with 15 bases lying between them. The CDR3 spells CATSLRGGTDTQYF. The DNA for the CDR3 is TGTGCCACCAGCCTTCGTGGGGGGACGGATACGCAGTATTTT.

J is TRBJ2-7 and V is TRBV2; TRBD1 matches at 7 bases. The ends lost 6 bases at V and 5 bases at J; junction bases unmatched: 10. CDR1 and CDR2 (germline): SNHLY, FYNNEI. This CDR3 comprises 14 residues. CDR3 bases: TGTGCCAGCAGGACATACAGGGGAGTGGACGAGCAGTACTTC. This gives the protein CASRTYRGVDEQYF.

This CDR3 reads CATLMHTEAFF. In DNA form, the CDR3 reads TGTGCCACCCTAATGCACACTGAAGCTTTCTTT. The rearrangement joins TRBV6-6 to TRBJ1-1; D is ambiguous. The V end was cut by 10 bases, the J end by 3 bases, with 9 bases between. The germline V gene encodes CDR1 MNHNY and CDR2 SVGAGI (reference sequence). This CDR3 is built from 11 residues.

V and J are TRBV10-1 and TRBJ1-2; the D is unclear. The CDR3 has 13 residues. Germline lookup yields CDR1 WNHNN and CDR2 SYGVQD (reference sequence). V lost 6 bases, J lost 8 bases, and 16 bases lay in between. As DNA, the CDR3 is TGCGCCAGCAGCGGACTTAGGGAAGGAGGCTACACCTTC. Translated, it gives CASSGLREGGYTF.

The V call is TRBV7-9, the J call TRBJ2-3, with 10 bases fitting TRBD2. Unmatched junction bases numbered 4, after V lost 3 bases and J lost 1 base. The germline CDR1 and CDR2 sequences are SEHNR and FQNEAQ (reference sequence). The CDR3 runs to 16 residues. CDR3 bases: TGTGCCAGCAGCTTTGTAGCGGGAGGTGGCACAGATACGCAGTATTTT. Translating gives CASSFVAGGGTDTQYF.

The chain carries TRBV3-1 (or the pseudogene TRBV3-2) and TRBJ2-5; the match to TRBD2 covers 10 bases. Trimming at V came to 4 bases and at J to 5 bases, leaving 10 bases not matched to a gene. There are 16 residues in the CDR3. CDR1 LGHDT and CDR2 YNNKEL come from the germline V gene (reference sequence). DNA for the CDR3: TGTGCCAGCAGCCGGTTGGTCCAGCGGGAGGGCGAGACCCAGTACTTC. The encoded protein is CASSRLVQREGETQYF.

V usage is TRBV2 and J usage is TRBJ1-4; weak D call: TRBD1 (5 bases). Germline V gene data show CDR1 as SNHLY and CDR2 as FYNNEI. The CDR3 has 13 residues. Trimming took 5 bases from V and 6 from J, leaving 10 bases between them. The CDR3 DNA follows: TGTGCCAGCAGTTTAAGACAGTATGAAAAACTGTTTTTT. As protein: CASSLRQYEKLFF. Combining the CDR3 with reference TRBV2 and TRBJ1-4 gives the whole variable domain EPEVTQTPSHQVTQMGQEVILRCVPISNHLYFYWYRQILGQKVEFLVSFYNNEISEKSEIFDDQFSVERPDGSNFTLKIRSTKLEDSAMYFCASSLRQYEKLFFGSGTQLSVL.

The chain joins TRBV7-2 to TRBJ2-1, with 7 bases identical to TRBD2. Germline assignment: CDR1 SGHTA and CDR2 FQGNSA. J was trimmed by 5 bases and V by 5 bases; bases with no gene match: 6. The CDR3 is made up of 14 amino acids. The CDR3 sequence is CASSRTGGHNEQFF. CDR3 DNA: TGTGCCAGCAGCCGGACGGGAGGCCACAATGAGCAGTTCTTC.

This clone occurred once. The rearrangement uses TRBV11-3 and TRBJ2-3; no clear D gene. The V gene lost 3 bases and the J gene lost 1 base, with 11 bases spanning the gap. The germline V gene has CDR1 SGHNT and CDR2 YENEEA. CDR3 length: 15 amino acids. This chain's CDR3 is CASSFPGSCTDTQYF. DNA of the CDR3: TGTGCCAGCAGCTTCCCAGGATCTTGCACAGATACGCAGTATTTT. The whole variable domain, remainder taken from reference TRBV11-3 and TRBJ2-3, is EAGVVQSPRYKIIEKKQPVAFWCNPISGHNTLYWYLQNLGQGPELLIRYENEEAVDDSQLPKDRFSAERLKGVDSTLKIQPAELGDSAVYLCASSFPGSCTDTQYFGPGTRLTVL.

The chain uses TRBV6-5 and TRBJ2-1, with TRBD1 matching 10 bases. The J segment lost 9 bases and the V segment lost 7 bases, leaving 3 bases of the junction unmatched. The length of the CDR3 is 12 residues. Germline V CDR1 and CDR2: MNHEY, SVGAGI. DNA of the CDR3: TGTGCCAGCACCAGGACAGGGGGTGAGCAGTTCTTC. Residues: CASTRTGGEQFF.

The chain carries TRBV30 and TRBJ1-1; possible D gene TRBD1, 6 bases. Germline assignment: CDR1 GTSNPN and CDR2 SVGIG (reference sequence). The CDR3 has 13 amino acids. The ends were cut back, 3 bases at V and 5 bases at J, with 13 bases in the middle. CDR3 DNA sequence: TGTGCCTGGAGCTTGCAGGGGCTAACTGAAGCTTTCTTT. Translated, it gives CAWSLQGLTEAFF.

This clone was observed a few times. The CDR3 nucleotides read TGTGCCAGCAGTACACCGGACACTGTGAACACTGAAGCTTTCTTT. It encodes CASSTPDTVNTEAFF. The chain carries TRBV6-6 and TRBJ1-1; TRBD1 is a possible D gene (5 bases). Germline V CDR1 and CDR2: MNHNY, SVGAGI (reference sequence). V was clipped by 5 bases and J by 0 bases, with 13 bases between them. The CDR3 is 15 amino acids.

The chain is built from TRBV2 and TRBJ1-1, with D possibly matching TRBD1 (6 bases). The CDR3 runs to 16 residues. Trimming pared 7 bases from V and 5 bases from J, leaving 23 bases between. Germline V gene sequence: CDR1 SNHLY, CDR2 FYNNEI. CDR3 DNA sequence: TGTGCCAGCACTACGGACGCAGGGGTTGCTAAAACTGAAGCTTTCTTT. It translates to CASTTDAGVAKTEAFF.